These T cell receptor beta chains were read from a single sample in a study of T cells in localized non-small cell lung cancer. Clones were read by immunoSEQ multiplex PCR, and TCRdb kept only the in-frame ones, dropping some. The table has some 15,000 clones, 90% seen once; the top ten hold about 1.2%. The input for sequencing was peripheral blood mononuclear cells, taken before any cancer treatment. The receptors stem from a woman aged 35 to 75 with stage III lung adenocarcinoma. The CDR3 runs from the conserved cysteine through the conserved F or W. D genes are given only for firm matches. For some rows the clone size is stated as once, few or many, or as a class when expanded; others skip it.

J | D | length | V | size | CDR3 | DNA
TRBJ1-4 | - | 14 | TRBV7-2 | - | CASTPSGGREKLFF | TGTGCCAGCACCCCGTCGGGGGGAAGGGAAAAACTGTTTTTT
TRBJ2-5 | TRBD2 | 16 | TRBV10-1 | - | CASSEGNSGIRETQYF | TGCGCCAGCAGTGAGGGGAATAGCGGGATCCGAGAGACCCAGTACTTC
TRBJ1-6 | - | 15 | TRBV5-4 | - | CASSLDQGGGSPLHF | TGTGCCAGCAGCTTGGATCAGGGCGGCGGTTCACCCCTCCACTTT
TRBJ1-2 | - | 14 | TRBV28 | - | CASSLQVSNYGYTF | TGTGCCAGCAGTTTACAGGTTTCGAACTATGGCTACACCTTC
TRBJ2-7 | - | 11 | TRBV2 | - | CASSGEYEQYF | TGTGCCAGCAGTGGGGAGTACGAGCAGTACTTC
TRBJ1-2 | - | 14 | TRBV6-5 | - | CASSYHGGASGYTF | TGTGCCAGCAGTTACCATGGGGGCGCGAGTGGCTACACCTTC
TRBJ2-1 | TRBD2 | 15 | TRBV13 | - | CASSFRLAGVGEQFF | TGTGCCAGCAGCTTCCGACTAGCGGGGGTAGGTGAGCAGTTCTTC
TRBJ2-7 | - | 17 | TRBV7-9 | - | CASSLGQTGTLASEQYF | TGTGCCAGCAGCTTAGGACAAACCGGGACATTGGCCTCCGAGCAGTACTTC
TRBJ1-2 | - | 14 | TRBV28 | - | CASSPFGHGYGYTF | TGTGCCAGCAGTCCCTTCGGACATGGATATGGCTACACCTTC
TRBJ1-2 | - | 14 | TRBV2 | - | CASSDSQGYYGYTF | TGTGCCAGCAGTGACTCACAGGGCTACTATGGCTACACCTTC
TRBJ2-3 | - | 18 | TRBV9 | - | CASSVATLDPSPTDTQYF | TGTGCCAGCAGCGTAGCTACCCTGGACCCGTCCCCCACAGATACGCAGTATTTT
TRBJ2-2 | TRBD2 | 20 | TRBV28 | - | CASSLIREGVGLANTGELFF | TGTGCCAGCAGTTTAATTCGGGAGGGTGTGGGGTTGGCGAACACCGGGGAGCTGTTTTTT
TRBJ2-1 | - | 13 | TRBV5-1 | once | CASSLGLAGEQFF | TGCGCCAGCAGCTTGGGGCTAGCCGGTGAGCAGTTCTTC
TRBJ1-2 | TRBD1 | 14 | TRBV7-2 | - | CASSSRDRARGYTF | TGTGCCAGCAGCTCGAGGGACAGGGCACGTGGCTACACCTTC
TRBJ2-7 | - | 13 | TRBV5-8 | - | CASSFYRAGEQYF | TGTGCCAGCAGCTTTTACAGGGCAGGCGAGCAGTACTTC
TRBJ1-1 | TRBD1 | 14 | TRBV11-3 | once | CASSYRGLGTEAFF | TGTGCCAGCAGCTACAGGGGGCTGGGCACTGAAGCTTTCTTT